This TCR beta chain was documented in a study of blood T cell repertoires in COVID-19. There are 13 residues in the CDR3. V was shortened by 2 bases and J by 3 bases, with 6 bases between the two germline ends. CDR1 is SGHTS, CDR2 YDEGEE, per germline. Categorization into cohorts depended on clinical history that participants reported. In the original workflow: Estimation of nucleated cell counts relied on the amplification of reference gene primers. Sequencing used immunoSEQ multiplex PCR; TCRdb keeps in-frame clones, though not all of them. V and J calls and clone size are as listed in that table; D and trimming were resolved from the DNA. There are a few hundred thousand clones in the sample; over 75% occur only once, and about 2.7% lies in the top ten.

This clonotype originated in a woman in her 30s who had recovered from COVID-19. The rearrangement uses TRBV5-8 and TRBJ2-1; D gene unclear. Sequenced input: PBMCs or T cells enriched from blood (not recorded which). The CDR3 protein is CASSFGGYNEQFF. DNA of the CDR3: TGTGCCAGCAGCTTTGGCGGCTACAATGAGCAGTTCTTC.